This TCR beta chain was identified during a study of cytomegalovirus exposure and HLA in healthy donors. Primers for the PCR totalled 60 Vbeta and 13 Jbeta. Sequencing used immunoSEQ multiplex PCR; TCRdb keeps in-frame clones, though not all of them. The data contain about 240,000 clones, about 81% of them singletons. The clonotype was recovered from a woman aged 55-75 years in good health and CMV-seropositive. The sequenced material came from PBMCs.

CDR3 amino acids: CASSVGGGGEKLFF. The CDR3 DNA sequence: TGTGCCAGTAGTGTAGGGGGAGGAGGTGAAAAACTGTTTTTT. This chain links TRBV19 with TRBJ1-4; TRBD1 is a possible D gene (6 bases). Germline V CDR1 and CDR2: LNHDA, SQIVND (reference sequence). The CDR3 covers 14 residues. Trimming removed 5 bases from V and 7 bases from J, with 14 bases in between.